The clone carrying this T cell receptor beta chain turned up a few times. Its antigen is not known. Amplification yielded TCR beta CDR3 regions, with RNA transcripts as the source. Carried out on the TCR CDR3, a first-round RT-PCR used the HTBI primer set. TCRdb redid the calling of the multiplex PCR reads with MiXCR, one entry per CDR3 protein. Among 300,000 or so distinct CDR3 sequences, about 20% were seen once, and the ten largest hold approximately 49%. This sample was included in a study of T cells in Graves' hyperthyroidism and ophthalmopathy. Study details: Any treatment followed the collection of peripheral blood at initial diagnosis.

V lost 7 bases, J lost 1 base, and 6 bases stayed unmatched. There are 15 residues in the CDR3. In germline, CDR1 is LNHDA, CDR2 SQIVND (reference sequence). Study-wide results and limits: Expanded thyroid clonotypes (above 0.001) were mostly also found in blood. Stable hyperthyroidism was told apart from ophthalmopathy by a model built on 13 V-J features.

Sequenced sample: blood. The rearrangement uses TRBV19 and TRBJ1-1; 10 bases match TRBD1. The receptor was isolated from a woman aged 45 to 65 with Graves' hyperthyroidism. In DNA, the CDR3 is TGTGCCAGTAACAGCCGGGACAGGGGGAACACTGAAGCTTTCTTT. Translating it yields CASNSRDRGNTEAFF.